Shown below are 10 T cell receptor beta chains from a single sample sequenced in a study of blood T cell repertoires in COVID-19. Assay used: immunoSEQ multiplex PCR; TCRdb lists only in-frame clones, some missing. The sample has 200,000 to 250,000 clones; about 80% are singletons. Specimen: PBMCs or T cells enriched from blood (not recorded which). The source of these receptors is a woman aged 40 to 55 who had been exposed to COVID-19.

The chain is built from TRBV4-1 and TRBJ1-2; 8 nucleotides align to TRBD1. The CDR3 runs 17 residues. The germline gives CDR1 MGHRA, CDR2 YSYEKL. Germline trimming cut 0 bases from V and 4 bases from J; bases unmatched to any gene: 10. This chain's CDR3 is CASSQDDRGRTGYGYTF. The CDR3 DNA is TGCGCCAGCAGCCAAGACGACAGGGGCCGCACGGGCTATGGCTACACCTTC.

The rearrangement links TRBV7-8 to TRBJ2-7; 9 positions agree with TRBD1. The germline gives CDR1 SGHVS, CDR2 FQNEAQ. This CDR3 comprises 15 residues. V was pared by 5 bases and J by 3 bases, with 8 bases of the junction left unmatched. CDR3 DNA: TGTGCCAGCAGCCCAGGACAGGGGAGCATCTACGAGCAGTACTTC. It encodes CASSPGQGSIYEQYF. The variable domain in full, with the rest retrieved from reference TRBV7-8 and TRBJ2-7, is GAGVSQSPRYKVAKRGQDVALRCDPISGHVSLFWYQQALGQGPEFLTYFQNEAQLDKSGLPSDRFFAERPEGSVSTLKIQRTQQEDSAVYLCASSPGQGSIYEQYFGPGTRLTVT.

The chain recombines TRBV5-1 with TRBJ2-1, with a weak D call TRBD2 (6 bases). The V gene's germline CDR1 is SGHRS and CDR2 YFSETQ. Trimming shortened V by 5 bases and J by 4 bases, and 16 bases separated the two germline ends. CDR3 length: 15 residues. The CDR3 coding sequence is TGCGCCAGCAGAACGACCGGGACTTCATACAATGAGCAGTTCTTC. Amino acids: CASRTTGTSYNEQFF.

This chain links TRBV18 with TRBJ2-7, with 8 bases fitting TRBD1. Per germline, CDR1 KGHSH and CDR2 LQKENI. The CDR3 is 12 residues long. V lost 8 bases, J lost 4 bases, and 4 bases stayed unmatched. The CDR3 spells CASAGQGYEQYF. The DNA for the CDR3 is TGTGCCAGCGCCGGACAGGGTTACGAGCAGTACTTC.

The rearrangement joins TRBV6-5 to TRBJ2-7; 10 bases are shared with TRBD1. Trimming removed 8 bases from V and 4 bases from J; junction bases left unmatched: 2. The CDR3 extends over 12 amino acids. Germline-derived CDR1 and CDR2 are MNHEY and SVGAGI. The CDR3 is CASRQGAYEQYF. The DNA of the CDR3 is TGTGCCAGCCGACAGGGGGCTTACGAGCAGTACTTC.

This rearrangement joins TRBV25-1 to TRBJ1-2; a weak D match, TRBD1 (5 bases). This CDR3 comprises 15 residues. The germline gives CDR1 MGHDK, CDR2 SYGVNS. V lost 0 bases, J lost 5 bases, and 13 bases lay in between. The CDR3 coding sequence is TGTGCCAGCAGTGAATACGAGGGGAGGAGGTATGGCTACACCTTC. Its translation: CASSEYEGRRYGYTF.

The gene calls are TRBV5-4 and TRBJ2-5; D possibly corresponds to TRBD2 (5 bases). Deletions cut 0 bases from V and 4 bases from J, with 13 bases between. CDR1 is SGHNT, CDR2 YYREEE, per germline (reference sequence). CDR3 size: 15 residues. CDR3 DNA: TGTGCCAGCAGCTTGGTAGCTTTAGGGAGAGAGACCCAGTACTTC. It encodes CASSLVALGRETQYF. Full variable domain (rest looked up from reference TRBV5-4 and TRBJ2-5): ETGVTQSPTHLIKTRGQQVTLRCSSQSGHNTVSWYQQALGQGPQFIFQYYREEENGRGNFPPRFSGLQFPNYSSELNVNALELDDSALYLCASSLVALGRETQYFGPGTRLLVL.

V usage is TRBV4-2 and J usage is TRBJ1-1; D unclear. V was shortened by 6 bases and J by 1 base, with 9 bases between the two germline ends. The germline V gene has CDR1 LGHNA and CDR2 YNFKEQ. The CDR3 is made up of 13 amino acids. For the CDR3, the DNA is TGTGCCAGCAGTCTCCGGGAGAACACTGAAGCTTTCTTT. Its protein product is CASSLRENTEAFF.

This clone has a handful of counts. V is TRBV6-5 and J is TRBJ2-2; D might be TRBD1 (6 bases). The CDR3 totals 14 residues. Germline assignment: CDR1 MNHEY and CDR2 SVGAGI. Between the trimmed V and J ends, which lost 7 bases and 4 bases, there was a span of 13 bases. This chain's CDR3 is CASTGQISTGELFF. The CDR3 region has the DNA TGTGCCAGCACCGGACAGATATCCACCGGGGAGCTGTTTTTT.

This clone came up a few times. V is TRBV7-3 and J is TRBJ2-5; perhaps TRBD2 as D (6 bases). The ends were cut back, 5 bases at V and 1 base at J, with 11 bases in the middle. CDR3 length: 14 residues. Germline lookup yields CDR1 SGHTA and CDR2 FQGTGA. This CDR3 is CASSPGGTQETQYF. CDR3 nucleotide sequence: TGTGCCAGCAGCCCCGGGGGTACCCAAGAGACCCAGTACTTC.